Sequencing of this TCR beta chain was carried out in a study of OX40 agonist ivuxolimab in advanced cancers. Study in general: The diagnoses of dose-escalation patients were hepatocellular carcinoma, melanoma, renal cell or head and neck cancer. The study's findings and limits: No antigen was identified for the clonally expanded peripheral T cells. Among the lowest peripheral clonal expansion occurred in 0.1-3.0 mg/kg partial responders.

Germline V gene data show CDR1 as KGHSH and CDR2 as LQKENI. This CDR3 is built from 16 residues. V was clipped by 2 bases and J by 2 bases, with 13 bases between them. Autoimmune disease history or systemic immunosuppression was exclusionary. A note on this clone: Its antigen remains unidentified.

Using immunoSEQ multiplex PCR, the repertoire was profiled, and TCRdb retains in-frame clones only, with some absent. Of 70,000 or so clones listed, about four fifths are singletons. The chain has TRBV18 and TRBJ1-3, with D hard to call. The sequence was obtained from an adult with an advanced solid tumor such as melanoma, head and neck, liver or kidney cancer. The source was CD4+ or CD8+ T cells sorted from blood, collected in a trial of the OX40 agonist ivuxolimab. DNA for the CDR3: TGTGCCAGCTCACCATCCCTTGGCAGGACTGGAAACACCATATATTTT. This codes for CASSPSLGRTGNTIYF.